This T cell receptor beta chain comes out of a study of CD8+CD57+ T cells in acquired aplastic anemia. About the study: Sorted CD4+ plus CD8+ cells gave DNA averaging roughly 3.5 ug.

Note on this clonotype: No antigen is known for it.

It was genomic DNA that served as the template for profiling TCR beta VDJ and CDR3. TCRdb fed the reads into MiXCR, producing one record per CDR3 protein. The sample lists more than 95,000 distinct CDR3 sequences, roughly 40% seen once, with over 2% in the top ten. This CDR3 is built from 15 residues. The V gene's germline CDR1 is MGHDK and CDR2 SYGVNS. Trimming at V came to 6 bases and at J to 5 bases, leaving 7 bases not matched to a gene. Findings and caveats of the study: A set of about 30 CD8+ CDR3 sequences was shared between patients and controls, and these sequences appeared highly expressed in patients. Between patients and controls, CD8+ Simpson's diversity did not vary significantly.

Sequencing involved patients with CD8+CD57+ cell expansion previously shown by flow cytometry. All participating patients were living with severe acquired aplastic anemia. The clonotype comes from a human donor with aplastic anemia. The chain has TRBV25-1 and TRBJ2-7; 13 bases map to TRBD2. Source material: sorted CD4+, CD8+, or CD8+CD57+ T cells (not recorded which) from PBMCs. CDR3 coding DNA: TGTGCCAGCAGCGTAACAGGACTAGCGGGAGACGAGCAGTACTTC. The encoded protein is CASSVTGLAGDEQYF.